The source of this T cell receptor beta chain is a study of Ad26.COV2.S vaccination and SARS-CoV-2 variants (dated by TCRdb to 2020 to 2022). For the wider study: Vaccine-arm donors were drawn from COV1001, a multicentre, randomized, double-blind, placebo-controlled phase I-IIa trial of Ad26.COV2.S in healthy adults. Ad26.COV2.S was administered intramuscularly at 5 x 10^10 or 1 x 10^11 viral particles, either as a single shot or as two shots given 56 days apart. TCRbeta repertoire sequencing was used to assess the specificity and breadth of SARS-CoV-2-reactive T cell receptors after Ad26.COV2.S vaccination. The TCR-sequenced set comprised around 32 samples: around 20 Ad26.COV2.S vaccine recipients, 5 placebo recipients and 8 SARS-CoV-2 convalescent individuals. Trial participants were randomized into five groups of five, in which low-dose or high-dose Ad26.COV2.S was given once or twice, or placebo was given on both occasions. Throughout the experiments and outcome assessment, investigators stayed blinded to trial group allocation.

Read against the paper, the sample's treatment or condition label means: 15 to 20 received Ad26.COV2.S at low or high dose, single or two shots; roughly five received placebo; per-sample allocation not given. Repertoires of vaccine and placebo recipients were sequenced from samples collected on day 63 after the first injection. Cohort 1b enrolled roughly 25 adults aged 18-55 years at a single site in Boston, USA, between 29 July and 7 August 2020. Ad26.COV2.S consisted of a replication-incompetent adenovirus type 26 vector by which a prefusion-stabilized SARS-CoV-2 spike protein from the original Wuhan strain was expressed. The immunoSEQ Assay was used to sequence TCRbeta CDR3 regions. After extraction, genomic DNA underwent amplification by bias-controlled multiplex PCR, followed by high-throughput sequencing. As for the authors' bioinformatics: To quantify the absolute abundance of every unique TCRbeta CDR3 region, sequences were collapsed and filtered. T cell fraction was estimated by normalization of TCRbeta template counts to usable DNA, with usable DNA being measured through amplification of reference genes present in all nucleated cells. Repertoire TCRs were annotated as SARS-CoV-2-specific when V gene, CDR3 amino acid sequence and J gene were exactly matched to a known reactive TCR set. The reference SARS-CoV-2 TCR set was derived from MIRA and filtered for enrichment in COVID-19-positive ImmuneCODE repertoires, a step that removed public or cross-reactive TCRs. Using the MIRA antigens, annotated TCRs were further analysed by specific ORF or by position within an ORF. Depth was the summed frequency of annotated unique rearrangements, while breadth was defined as annotated unique rearrangements over total unique productive rearrangements. Two-sided Wilcoxon rank-sum tests were used to compare TCR breadth between groups. TCRdb stores this immuneACCESS table with in-frame sequences only. Part of the clones is absent; in the studies checked, under half of the shortfall reflects unresolved V genes, and no reason is known for the rest. V and J calls and clone size are as listed in that table; D and trimming were resolved from the DNA. The sample has 500,000 or so clones on record, about 88% of them singletons. In total, the top ten clones hold roughly 2.5% of the sample.

The paper as a whole reports these results and caveats: The authors noted that total T cell responses may have been underestimated by the TCR breadth and depth analyses. After vaccination, substantial breadth of spike-specific CD8+ and CD4+ T cell responses was reported. Vaccine and placebo recipients had comparable non-spike TCR breadth, which fits with the vaccine containing only spike. Comparing responses between vaccine doses or regimens was not something the study was powered to do. Ad26.COV2.S recipients had higher spike-specific TCR breadth than placebo recipients (P = 0.0014).

The CDR3 sequence holds 17 residues, the cysteine and phenylalanine included. Left in the record is the CDR3 DNA by itself, 51 bases read in frame from the first base. The trim is 0 bases for V and 0 bases for J, with a gap of 12 bases between the germline ends. In the germline V gene (reference sequence), CDR1 corresponds to SGHKS and CDR2 to YYEKEE. On this clone: Which antigen it targets is not known. The input lacks base qualities; no much larger clone sits a single base away.

Recombination linked TRBV5-5 to TRBJ1-4, with the D gene not confidently named. Sequenced material: peripheral blood, taken in a trial of Ad26.COV2.S vaccine versus placebo. This receptor was taken from a person aged 18-60 years who received the Ad26.COV2.S COVID-19 vaccine or a placebo. The DNA sequence is TGTGCCAGCAGCTTGGTGGCGTCCGGGGCAACTAATGAAAAACTGTTTTTT. It codes for CASSLVASGATNEKLFF.